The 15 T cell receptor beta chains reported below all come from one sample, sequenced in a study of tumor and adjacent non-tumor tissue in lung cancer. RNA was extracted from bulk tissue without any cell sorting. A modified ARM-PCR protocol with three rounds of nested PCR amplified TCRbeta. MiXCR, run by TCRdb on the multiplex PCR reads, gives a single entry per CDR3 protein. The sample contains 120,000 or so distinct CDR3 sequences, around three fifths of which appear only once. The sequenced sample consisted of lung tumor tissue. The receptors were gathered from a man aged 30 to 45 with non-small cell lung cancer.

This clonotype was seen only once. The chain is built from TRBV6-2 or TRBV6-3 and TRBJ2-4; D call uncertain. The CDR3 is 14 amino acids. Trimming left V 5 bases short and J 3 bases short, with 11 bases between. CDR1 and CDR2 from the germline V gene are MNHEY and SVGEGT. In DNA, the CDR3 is TGTGCCAGCAGTCCCAGGCGAGTCAAAAACATTCAGTACTTC. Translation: CASSPRRVKNIQYF.

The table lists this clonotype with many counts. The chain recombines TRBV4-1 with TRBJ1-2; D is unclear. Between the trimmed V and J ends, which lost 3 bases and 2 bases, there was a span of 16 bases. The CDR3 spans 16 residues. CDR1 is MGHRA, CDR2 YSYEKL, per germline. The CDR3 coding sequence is TGCGCCAGCAGCCAGGAGGTAGGCGTCGTAAACTATGGCTACACCTTC. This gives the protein CASSQEVGVVNYGYTF.

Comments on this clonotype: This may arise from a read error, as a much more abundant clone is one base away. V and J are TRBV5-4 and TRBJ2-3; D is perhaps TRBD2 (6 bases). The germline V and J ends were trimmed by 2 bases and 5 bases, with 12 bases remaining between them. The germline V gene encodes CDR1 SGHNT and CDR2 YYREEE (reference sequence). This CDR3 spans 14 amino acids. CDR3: CASSFGSGRDTQYF. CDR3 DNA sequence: TGTGCCAGCAGCTTTGGTAGCGGCAGAGATACGCAGTATTTT.

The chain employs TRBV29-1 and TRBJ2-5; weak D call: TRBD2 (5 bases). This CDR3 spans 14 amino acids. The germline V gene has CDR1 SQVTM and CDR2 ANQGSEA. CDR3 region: CGGRQAVGQETQYF. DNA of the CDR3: TGCGGCGGCAGACAAGCGGTGGGCCAAGAGACCCAGTACTTC.

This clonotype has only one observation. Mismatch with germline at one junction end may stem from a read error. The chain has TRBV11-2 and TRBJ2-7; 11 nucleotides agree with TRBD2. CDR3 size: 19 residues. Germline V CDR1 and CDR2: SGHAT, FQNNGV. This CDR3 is CASNLELAGVGQSGYEQYF. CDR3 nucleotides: TGTGCCAGCAACTTAGAACTAGCGGGAGTCGGACAGTCTGGCTACGAGCAGTACTTC.

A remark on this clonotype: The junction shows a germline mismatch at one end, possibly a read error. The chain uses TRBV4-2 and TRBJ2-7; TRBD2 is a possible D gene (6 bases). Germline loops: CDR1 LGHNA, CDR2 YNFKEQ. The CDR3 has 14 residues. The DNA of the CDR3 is TGTGTCAGCAGACGTGGGACTTCCGCCTACGAGCAGTACTTC. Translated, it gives CVSRRGTSAYEQYF.

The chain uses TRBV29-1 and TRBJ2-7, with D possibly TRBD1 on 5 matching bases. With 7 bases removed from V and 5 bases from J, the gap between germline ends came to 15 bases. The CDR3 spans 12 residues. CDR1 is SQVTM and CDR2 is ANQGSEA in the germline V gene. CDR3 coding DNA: TGCAGCGCCGCCGAGACAGTCAACGAGCAGTACTTC. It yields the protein CSAAETVNEQYF.

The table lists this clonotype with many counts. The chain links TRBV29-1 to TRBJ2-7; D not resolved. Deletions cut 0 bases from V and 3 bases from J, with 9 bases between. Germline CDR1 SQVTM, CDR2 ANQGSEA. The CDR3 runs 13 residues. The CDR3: CSVEEAGDYEQYF. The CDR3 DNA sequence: TGCAGCGTTGAAGAGGCAGGCGACTACGAGCAGTACTTC.

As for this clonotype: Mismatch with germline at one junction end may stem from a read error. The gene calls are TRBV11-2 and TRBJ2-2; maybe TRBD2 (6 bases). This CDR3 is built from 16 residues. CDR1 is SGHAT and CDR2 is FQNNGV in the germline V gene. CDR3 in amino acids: CANSLVGGMGTGELFF. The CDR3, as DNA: TGTGCCAACAGCTTAGTCGGCGGGATGGGGACCGGGGAGCTGTTTTTT.

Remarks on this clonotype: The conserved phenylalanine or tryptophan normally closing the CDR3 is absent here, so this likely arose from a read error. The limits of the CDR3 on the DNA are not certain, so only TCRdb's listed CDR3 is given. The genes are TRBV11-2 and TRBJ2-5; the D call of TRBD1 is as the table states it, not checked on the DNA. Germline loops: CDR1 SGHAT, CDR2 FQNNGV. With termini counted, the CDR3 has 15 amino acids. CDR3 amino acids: CASSLSMGGRETQYY.

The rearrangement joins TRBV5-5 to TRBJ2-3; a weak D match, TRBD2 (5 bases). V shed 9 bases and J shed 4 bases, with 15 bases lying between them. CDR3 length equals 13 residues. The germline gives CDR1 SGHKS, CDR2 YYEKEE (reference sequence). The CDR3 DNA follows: TGTGCCAATAGCGTCCACCCCGCAGATACGCAGTATTTT. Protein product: CANSVHPADTQYF.

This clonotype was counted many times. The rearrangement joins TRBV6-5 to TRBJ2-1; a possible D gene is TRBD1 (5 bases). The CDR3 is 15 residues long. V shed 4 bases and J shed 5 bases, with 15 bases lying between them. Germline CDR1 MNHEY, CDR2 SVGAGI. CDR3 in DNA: TGTGCCAGCAGTTCCCTTTTCATGGACAACAATGAGCAGTTCTTC. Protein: CASSSLFMDNNEQFF.

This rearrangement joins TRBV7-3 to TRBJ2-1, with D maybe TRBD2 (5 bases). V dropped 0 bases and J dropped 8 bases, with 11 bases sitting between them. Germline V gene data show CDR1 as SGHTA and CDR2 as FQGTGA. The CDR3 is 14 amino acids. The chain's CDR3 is CASSLTGRRDEQFF. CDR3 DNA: TGTGCCAGCAGCTTAACGGGTCGGCGGGATGAGCAGTTCTTC.

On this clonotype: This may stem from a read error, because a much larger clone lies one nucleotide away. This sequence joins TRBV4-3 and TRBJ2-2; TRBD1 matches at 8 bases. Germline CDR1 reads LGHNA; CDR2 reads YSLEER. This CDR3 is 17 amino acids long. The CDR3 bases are TGCGCCAGCAGCCAGGCGACAGGGGCAGTTAACACCTGGGAGCTGTTTTTT. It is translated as CASSQATGAVNTWELFF.

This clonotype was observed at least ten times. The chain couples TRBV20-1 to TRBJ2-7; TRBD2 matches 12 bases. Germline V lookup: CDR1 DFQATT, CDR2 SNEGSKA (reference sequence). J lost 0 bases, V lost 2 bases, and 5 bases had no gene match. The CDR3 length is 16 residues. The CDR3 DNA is TGCAGTGCTAGACCATCGACTAGCGGGAGCTCCTACGAGCAGTACTTC. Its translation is CSARPSTSGSSYEQYF.